Each of the 12 T cell receptor beta chains below was sequenced from the same sample in a study of control samples from healthy donors and cancer patients. Some clones are missing from TCRdb's copy, which holds only in-frame ones; the method was immunoSEQ multiplex PCR. The sample consists of over 85,000 clones, just over 90% of them appearing once. Sequenced: blood. The receptors derive from a young woman in good health.

The V and J genes are TRBV27 and TRBJ2-2, with unresolved D. With 0 bases removed from V and 7 bases from J, the gap between germline ends came to 9 bases. Germline V gives CDR1 MNHEY, CDR2 SMNVEV (reference sequence). CDR3 length: 14 residues. The CDR3: CASSLSGIYGELFF. CDR3 nucleotides: TGTGCCAGCAGTTTATCCGGCATCTACGGGGAGCTGTTTTTT.

The chain carries TRBV19 and TRBJ2-5; D ambiguous. This CDR3 has 16 residues. The V and J ends lost 3 bases and 4 bases respectively, with 18 bases between them. Germline V gene data show CDR1 as LNHDA and CDR2 as SQIVND (reference sequence). The CDR3 sequence is CASSMAPRVAGETQYF. The CDR3 DNA is TGTGCCAGTAGTATGGCCCCCCGGGTAGCAGGAGAGACCCAGTACTTC.

The gene calls are TRBV19 and TRBJ1-2; maybe TRBD1 (5 bases). Germline CDR1 is LNHDA and CDR2 is SQIVND (reference sequence). Trimming pared 0 bases from V and 3 bases from J, leaving 14 bases between. The CDR3 contains 16 residues. The CDR3: CASSIDWSRDYYGYTF. For the CDR3, the DNA is TGTGCCAGTAGTATAGATTGGAGCAGGGACTACTATGGCTACACCTTC.

This chain links TRBV2 with TRBJ1-6; possibly TRBD1 for D (5 bases). The CDR3 spans 15 residues. V lost 7 bases, J lost 4 bases, and 14 bases lay in between. Germline assignment: CDR1 SNHLY and CDR2 FYNNEI. Here the CDR3 reads CASTEEQAYNSPLHF. DNA of the CDR3: TGTGCCAGCACCGAGGAACAGGCGTATAATTCACCCCTCCACTTT.

The chain recombines TRBV7-8 with TRBJ1-4; the D gene is possibly TRBD1 (5 bases). This CDR3 spans 15 amino acids. Germline lookup yields CDR1 SGHVS and CDR2 FQNEAQ. Trimming cost V 5 bases and J 5 bases, with 15 bases left between them. CDR3 sequence reads: CASSQGRGWNEKLFF. The CDR3, as DNA: TGTGCCAGCAGCCAGGGACGGGGGTGGAATGAAAAACTGTTTTTT.

The chain carries TRBV30 and TRBJ1-5; a weak D match, TRBD1 (5 bases). V lost 1 base, J lost 5 bases, and 12 bases lay in between. In germline, CDR1 is GTSNPN, CDR2 SVGIG (reference sequence). This CDR3 spans 14 amino acids. The CDR3 coding sequence is TGTGCCTGGAGTGAGGGGCAAAGCGATCAGCCCCAGCATTTT. It specifies CAWSEGQSDQPQHF.

The chain recombines TRBV19 with TRBJ2-2; D is uncertain. Trimming removed 0 bases from V and 9 bases from J, with 14 bases in between. CDR1 and CDR2 from the germline V gene are LNHDA and SQIVND (reference sequence). The CDR3 has 15 residues. The CDR3 here is CASSIDVGIRRELFF. As DNA, the CDR3 is TGTGCCAGTAGTATAGATGTAGGGATTCGGAGGGAGCTGTTTTTT.

The V call is TRBV18, the J call TRBJ1-2; D unresolved. The CDR3 consists of 13 residues. The germline gives CDR1 KGHSH, CDR2 LQKENI. V was shortened by 3 bases and J by 4 bases, with 9 bases between the two germline ends. The CDR3 region is CASSPSGPYGYTF. In nucleotides, the CDR3 is TGTGCCAGCTCACCGAGTGGGCCCTATGGCTACACCTTC.

In this sample, this clone turned up a few times. The gene calls are TRBV5-4 and TRBJ2-2, with 9 bases aligning to TRBD2. The CDR3 runs to 15 residues. Per the germline V gene, CDR1 is SGHNT and CDR2 is YYREEE (reference sequence). V gave up 4 bases and J gave up 5 bases; unmatched junction bases: 6. CDR3 nucleotides: TGTGCCAGCAGCGCCGGGACTAGCATTACCGGGGAGCTGTTTTTT. Protein product: CASSAGTSITGELFF.

The CDR3 sequence: CASSWWDYGYTF. The CDR3 nucleotides read TGTGCCAGTAGTTGGTGGGACTATGGCTACACCTTC. V gene TRBV19 combines with J gene TRBJ1-2; D is undetermined. CDR1 is LNHDA, CDR2 SQIVND, per germline (reference sequence). The CDR3 contains 12 residues. V lost 5 bases and J lost 3, with 7 bases in between.

As concerns this clone: The germline gene is not matched at one end of the junction; a read error may be the cause. V usage is TRBV7-9 and J usage is TRBJ1-5; TRBD1 is a possible D gene (5 bases). The CDR3 is made up of 12 amino acids. Germline V gives CDR1 SEHNR, CDR2 FQNEAQ (reference sequence). CDR3 nucleotide sequence: TGTGCCAGCCGCTTAGGGGATCAGCCCCAGCATTTT. Translating it yields CASRLGDQPQHF. Complete variable domain (other parts from reference TRBV7-9 and TRBJ1-5): DTGVSQNPRHKITKRGQNVTFRCDPISEHNRLYWYRQTLGQGPEFLTYFQNEAQLEKSRLLSDRFSAERPKGSFSTLEIQRTEQGDSAMYLCASRLGDQPQHFGDGTRLSIL.

The chain is built from TRBV3-1 (or the pseudogene TRBV3-2) and TRBJ1-2, with a tentative D call TRBD1 (5 bases). This CDR3 spans 13 amino acids. V dropped 1 base and J dropped 8 bases, with 11 bases sitting between them. In germline, CDR1 is LGHDT, CDR2 YNNKEL (reference sequence). The CDR3 region has the DNA TGTGCCAGCAGCCAAGGGACAAAGGGGGGCTACACCTTC. It is translated as CASSQGTKGGYTF.